Below are 29 T cell receptor beta chains sequenced from a single sample in a study of cytomegalovirus exposure and HLA in healthy donors. PCR employed 60 Vbeta and 13 Jbeta primers. The repertoire was sequenced with immunoSEQ multiplex PCR; TCRdb's copy has only in-frame clones and lacks some. Of approximately 160,000 clones in the sample, more than 65% were seen once. The source material was PBMCs. These receptors were obtained from a man aged 30 to 45 in good health and CMV-seropositive.

This rearrangement joins TRBV7-2 to TRBJ2-3; 9 bases agree with TRBD2. The junction had 6 bases not matched to a gene; V was cut back by 7 bases and J by 4 bases. The CDR3 is made up of 14 amino acids. The V gene's germline CDR1 is SGHTA and CDR2 FQGNSA. DNA for the CDR3: TGTGCCAGCACCCCGGGCGGGGGGGCAGATACGCAGTATTTT. Its translation is CASTPGGGADTQYF.

The gene calls are TRBV5-1 and TRBJ2-3, with a possible D match to TRBD2 (5 bases). Trimming stripped 3 bases from V and 6 bases from J, with 20 bases between. The CDR3 runs 16 residues. Germline V CDR1 and CDR2: SGHRS, YFSETQ. The CDR3 spells CASSSGGMRLMDTQYF. The CDR3 DNA sequence: TGCGCCAGCAGCTCAGGAGGAATGAGACTGATGGATACGCAGTATTTT. The entire variable domain, with the rest obtained from reference TRBV5-1 and TRBJ2-3, is as follows: KAGVTQTPRYLIKTRGQQVTLSCSPISGHRSVSWYQQTPGQGLQFLFEYFSETQRNKGNFPGRFSGRQFSNSRSEMNVSTLELGDSALYLCASSSGGMRLMDTQYFGPGTRLTVL.

The chain employs TRBV5-1 and TRBJ2-5, with 10 positions matching TRBD1. Per the germline V gene, CDR1 is SGHRS and CDR2 is YFSETQ. The CDR3 has 13 amino acids. The junction had 4 bases not matched to a gene; V was cut back by 6 bases and J by 5 bases. The CDR3 nucleotides read TGCGCCAGCACCCTGGGACAGGGGGAGACCCAGTACTTC. Amino acids: CASTLGQGETQYF.

The chain couples TRBV5-1 to TRBJ2-3; no definite D call. CDR1 is SGHRS and CDR2 is YFSETQ in the germline V gene. CDR3 length: 13 residues. Trimming left V 0 bases short and J 4 bases short, with 6 bases between. As DNA, the CDR3 is TGCGCCAGCAGCTTGGGCAGTGCAGATACGCAGTATTTT. Protein sequence: CASSLGSADTQYF.

The gene calls are TRBV18 and TRBJ2-1, with 9 bases lining up with TRBD2. V shed 1 base and J 2 bases; nucleotides not matched to a gene: 6. The CDR3 length is 17 residues. Germline V lookup: CDR1 KGHSH, CDR2 LQKENI. The CDR3 nucleotides are TGTGCCAGCTCACCACAAGCGGCGGGGGGGCCCTACAATGAGCAGTTCTTC. Translated, it gives CASSPQAAGGPYNEQFF.

The chain carries TRBV6-9 and TRBJ2-3; D gene unclear. The germline gives CDR1 MNHGY, CDR2 SVAAGI. Trimming cost V 5 bases and J 3 bases, with 18 bases left between them. CDR3 length: 16 residues. CDR3: CASSPSDSASTDTQYF. DNA for the CDR3: TGTGCCAGCAGTCCTTCAGACTCCGCCAGTACAGATACGCAGTATTTT.

The J gene is TRBJ2-7, the V gene TRBV7-9; the D gene is possibly TRBD2 (6 bases). Trimming took 10 bases from V and 0 from J, leaving 13 bases between them. The CDR3 has 13 amino acids. The germline CDR1 and CDR2 sequences are SEHNR and FQNEAQ (reference sequence). The CDR3 sequence: CATDSGLSYEQYF. In DNA, the CDR3 is TGTGCCACCGATAGCGGCCTCTCCTACGAGCAGTACTTC.

The chain links TRBV9 to TRBJ2-5, with 7 bases that match TRBD1. The germline V gene encodes CDR1 SGDLS and CDR2 YYNGEE. This CDR3 has 13 residues. Unmatched junction bases numbered 6, after V lost 5 bases and J lost 5 bases. The CDR3 coding sequence is TGTGCCAGCAGTACAGGGGTGGGTGAGACCCAGTACTTC. This translates into CASSTGVGETQYF.

The rearrangement links TRBV29-1 to TRBJ1-2, with 9 bases lining up with TRBD1. Germline CDR1 is SQVTM and CDR2 is ANQGSEA. The length of the CDR3 is 14 residues. Trimming took 4 bases from V and 3 from J; bases not matched to a gene: 6. CDR3 bases: TGCAGCGTTGCCACGACAGGGGGAGACTATGGCTACACCTTC. Residues: CSVATTGGDYGYTF.

This clone was recorded a few times. The chain uses TRBV18 and TRBJ2-5; 7 bases match TRBD2. The CDR3 contains 14 residues. CDR1 and CDR2 (germline): KGHSH, LQKENI. Trimming removed 4 bases from V and 5 bases from J; junction bases left unmatched: 7. The CDR3 sequence: CASSRWTRIETQYF. DNA of the CDR3: TGTGCCAGCTCACGGTGGACTAGGATTGAGACCCAGTACTTC.

V usage is TRBV2 and J usage is TRBJ1-5; D unresolved. Deletions cut 7 bases from V and 3 bases from J, with 16 bases between. Germline assignment: CDR1 SNHLY and CDR2 FYNNEI. The CDR3 consists of 15 residues. CDR3 nucleotides: TGTGCCAGCACTACGGGAAGTGGGTACAATCAGCCCCAGCATTTT. It specifies CASTTGSGYNQPQHF.

The CDR3 spells CASSPSGGWSYNSPLHF. The DNA for the CDR3 is TGTGCCAGCAGCCCTAGTGGGGGCTGGTCCTATAATTCACCCCTCCACTTT. The chain carries TRBV28 and TRBJ1-6, with D possibly being TRBD1 (6 bases). This CDR3 comprises 17 residues. The germline V gene has CDR1 MDHEN and CDR2 SYDVKM. V lost 6 bases and J 1 base, leaving 16 bases between the germline ends. Variable domain in full (rest from reference TRBV28 and TRBJ1-6): DVKVTQSSRYLVKRTGEKVFLECVQDMDHENMFWYRQDPGLGLRLIYFSYDVKMKEKGDIPEGYSVSREKKERFSLILESASTNQTSMYLCASSPSGGWSYNSPLHFGNGTRLTVT.

J is TRBJ1-5 and V is TRBV19, with 9 bases identical to TRBD1. V was pared by 1 base and J by 7 bases, with 2 bases of the junction left unmatched. Germline-derived CDR1 and CDR2 are LNHDA and SQIVND (reference sequence). This CDR3 region has 14 residues. DNA of the CDR3: TGTGCCAGTAGTATAGGGACAGGGGTACAGCCCCAGCATTTT. Its translation is CASSIGTGVQPQHF.

This chain links TRBV11-2 with TRBJ2-2; 7 positions match TRBD1. Germline V gives CDR1 SGHAT, CDR2 FQNNGV. The CDR3 is 15 residues long. Trimming at V came to 2 bases and at J to 3 bases, leaving 3 bases not matched to a gene. The CDR3 loop is CASSLRGRDTGELFF. As DNA, the CDR3 is TGTGCCAGCAGCTTAAGGGGGCGCGACACCGGGGAGCTGTTTTTT.

The chain combines TRBV4-3 with TRBJ1-3; 8 nucleotides agree with TRBD1. The trim removed 1 base at V and 4 bases at J, leaving 9 bases unmatched. The CDR3 runs 17 residues. CDR1 and CDR2 from the germline V gene are LGHNA and YSLEER. Here the CDR3 reads CASSQGVDRAEGNTIYF. DNA for the CDR3: TGCGCCAGCAGCCAAGGGGTGGACAGGGCGGAAGGAAACACCATATATTTT.

This clone has more than one count but fewer than ten. CDR3 in DNA: TGTGCCAGCACTAGCGGGGAGCTCCAAGAGACCCAGTACTTC. Translated: CASTSGELQETQYF. V gene TRBV7-6 combines with J gene TRBJ2-5; TRBD2 matches 9 bases. Germline CDR1 and CDR2: SGHVS and FNYEAQ. The CDR3 extends over 14 amino acids. With 7 bases clipped from V and 1 base from J, the junction kept 4 bases outside the gene matches.

The J gene is TRBJ2-1, the V gene TRBV6-4, with D possibly TRBD2 on 5 matching bases. CDR3 length: 14 amino acids. With 6 bases removed from V and 5 bases from J, the gap between germline ends came to 14 bases. Germline V gives CDR1 MRHNA, CDR2 SNTAGT. CDR3 in amino acids: CASSDTGTHNEQFF. Written as DNA, the CDR3 is TGTGCCAGCAGCGACACGGGAACACACAATGAGCAGTTCTTC.

The J gene is TRBJ2-5, the V gene TRBV7-2, with a tentative D call TRBD2 (5 bases). The J call may be mistaken, given a closer DNA end match to TRBJ2-7. Germline assignment: CDR1 SGHTA and CDR2 FQGNSA. The CDR3 extends over 13 amino acids. CDR3 region: CASSSTIAYEQYF. In DNA, the CDR3 is TGTGCCAGCAGCTCGACTATAGCCTACGAGCAGTACTTC.

The rearrangement links TRBV19 to TRBJ2-3; D is unresolved. V was pared by 2 bases and J by 0 bases, with 12 bases between. CDR1 LNHDA and CDR2 SQIVND come from the germline V gene (reference sequence). There are 16 residues in the CDR3. The CDR3 here is CASSIFVGRSTDTQYF. CDR3 DNA: TGTGCCAGTAGTATATTCGTGGGCAGAAGCACAGATACGCAGTATTTT.

The chain uses TRBV27 and TRBJ2-7, with 9 bases that match TRBD1. The junction had 11 bases not matched to a gene; V was cut back by 3 bases and J by 2 bases. CDR1 is MNHEY and CDR2 is SMNVEV in the germline V gene (reference sequence). This CDR3 contains 17 residues. Here the CDR3 DNA reads TGTGCCAGCAGTTTTACTATACAGGGGGCGCATCCCTACGAGCAGTACTTC. It is translated as CASSFTIQGAHPYEQYF.

This clone was seen more than once but under ten times. V and J are TRBV19 and TRBJ2-1; D gene ambiguous. The V and J ends lost 6 bases and 4 bases respectively, with 7 bases between them. Per germline, CDR1 LNHDA and CDR2 SQIVND (reference sequence). The CDR3 length is 12 residues. Written as DNA, the CDR3 is TGTGCCAGTAGCACCACTTACAATGAGCAGTTCTTC. It is translated as CASSTTYNEQFF.

This clone was seen more than once but under ten times. V and J are TRBV11-3 and TRBJ2-1; TRBD2 agrees at 10 bases. The CDR3 covers 17 residues. V dropped 2 bases and J dropped 7; count of bases not matched to a gene: 11. The germline V gene has CDR1 SGHNT and CDR2 YENEEA. CDR3 sequence (DNA): TGTGCCAGCAGCTTACACCAGCGGGGGGGCCGAGGAAATGAGCAGTTCTTC. It translates to CASSLHQRGGRGNEQFF.

This CDR3 reads CASSIVNEQFF. As DNA, the CDR3 is TGTGCCAGTAGTATCGTAAATGAGCAGTTCTTC. This chain links TRBV19 with TRBJ2-1, with D unclear. Trimming took off 3 bases at V and 7 bases at J, with 4 bases between the two ends. CDR3 length: 11 residues. Germline V gene data show CDR1 as LNHDA and CDR2 as SQIVND (reference sequence).

The chain carries TRBV27 and TRBJ1-5; D gene unclear. This CDR3 has 15 amino acids. V gave up 2 bases and J gave up 2 bases, with 10 bases separating them. Germline CDR1 and CDR2: MNHEY and SMNVEV (reference sequence). The CDR3 loop reads CASSLIWAGNQPQHF. Here the CDR3 DNA reads TGTGCCAGCAGTTTAATCTGGGCTGGCAATCAGCCCCAGCATTTT.

J is TRBJ1-2 and V is TRBV30, with D unclear. The V end lost 2 bases, the J end lost 6 bases, and 19 bases lay between the germline ends. This CDR3 comprises 15 residues. Germline V lookup: CDR1 GTSNPN, CDR2 SVGIG (reference sequence). CDR3 region: CAWSRGYEVRNGYTF. In DNA form, the CDR3 reads TGTGCCTGGAGTCGAGGATATGAGGTTCGAAATGGCTACACCTTC.

This clone was seen just once. V gene TRBV7-8 combines with J gene TRBJ2-7; 8 bases agree with TRBD1. Trimming at V came to 3 bases and at J to 3 bases, leaving 7 bases not matched to a gene. Germline-derived CDR1 and CDR2 are SGHVS and FQNEAQ. The CDR3 sequence is 15 residues long. CDR3 bases: TGTGCCAGCAGCTTGACCGGGACAGGACGCTACGAGCAGTACTTC. It specifies CASSLTGTGRYEQYF. Combining the CDR3 with reference TRBV7-8 and TRBJ2-7 gives the whole variable domain GAGVSQSPRYKVAKRGQDVALRCDPISGHVSLFWYQQALGQGPEFLTYFQNEAQLDKSGLPSDRFFAERPEGSVSTLKIQRTQQEDSAVYLCASSLTGTGRYEQYFGPGTRLTVT.

The chain employs TRBV28 and TRBJ2-1; 10 nucleotides agree with TRBD2. The CDR3 is 16 residues long. The V gene end was trimmed by 6 bases and the J gene end by 5 bases; junction bases not matched to a gene: 10. CDR1 MDHEN and CDR2 SYDVKM come from the germline V gene. The CDR3 sequence: CASRTLLAGTNNEQFF. For the CDR3, the DNA is TGTGCCAGCAGGACACTACTAGCGGGGACAAACAATGAGCAGTTCTTC. Filled out from reference TRBV28 and TRBJ2-1, the complete variable domain reads DVKVTQSSRYLVKRTGEKVFLECVQDMDHENMFWYRQDPGLGLRLIYFSYDVKMKEKGDIPEGYSVSREKKERFSLILESASTNQTSMYLCASRTLLAGTNNEQFFGPGTRLTVL.

V is TRBV7-9 and J is TRBJ1-2; 7 bases map to TRBD1. CDR1 SEHNR and CDR2 FQNEAQ come from the germline V gene (reference sequence). V was clipped by 5 bases and J by 4 bases; unmatched bases: 10. The CDR3 loop spans 15 amino acids. This CDR3 is CASSIGAGTAYGYTF. CDR3 in DNA: TGTGCCAGCAGCATCGGAGCAGGGACAGCCTATGGCTACACCTTC.

CDR3 amino acids: CASSRQGVNTEAFF. The CDR3 bases are TGCGCCAGCAGCCGACAGGGGGTGAACACTGAAGCTTTCTTT. The V gene is TRBV5-1, the J gene TRBJ1-1, with TRBD1 matching 9 bases. Trimming removed 4 bases from V and 0 bases from J; junction bases left unmatched: 1. The CDR3 has 14 residues. The V gene's germline CDR1 is SGHRS and CDR2 YFSETQ.